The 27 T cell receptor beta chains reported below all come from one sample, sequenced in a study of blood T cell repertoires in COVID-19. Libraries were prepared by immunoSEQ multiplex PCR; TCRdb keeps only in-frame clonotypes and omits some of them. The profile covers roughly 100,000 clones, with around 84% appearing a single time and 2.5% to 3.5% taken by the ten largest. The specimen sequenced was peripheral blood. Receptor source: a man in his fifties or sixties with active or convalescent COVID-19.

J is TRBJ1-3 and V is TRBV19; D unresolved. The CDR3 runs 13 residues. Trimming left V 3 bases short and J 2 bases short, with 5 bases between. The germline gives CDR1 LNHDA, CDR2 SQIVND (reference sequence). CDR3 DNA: TGTGCCAGTAGTATTGGCCCTGGAAACACCATATATTTT. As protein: CASSIGPGNTIYF.

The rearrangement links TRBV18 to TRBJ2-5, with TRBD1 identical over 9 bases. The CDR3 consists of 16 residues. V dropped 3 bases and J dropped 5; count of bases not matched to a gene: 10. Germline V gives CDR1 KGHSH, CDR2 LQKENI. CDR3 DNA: TGTGCCAGCTCACCCTTACAGGGGGCGTCCCGGGAGACCCAGTACTTC. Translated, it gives CASSPLQGASRETQYF.

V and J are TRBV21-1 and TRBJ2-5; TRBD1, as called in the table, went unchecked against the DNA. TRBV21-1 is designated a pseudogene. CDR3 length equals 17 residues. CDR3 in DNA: TGTGCCAGCAGCAAAGGGTCCAGACAGAGTACCCAAGAGACCCAGTACTTC. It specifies CASSKGSRQSTQETQYF.

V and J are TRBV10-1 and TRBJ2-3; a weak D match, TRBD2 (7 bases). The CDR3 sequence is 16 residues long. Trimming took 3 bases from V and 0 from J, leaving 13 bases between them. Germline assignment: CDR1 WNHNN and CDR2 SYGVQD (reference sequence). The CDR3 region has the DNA TGCGCCAGCAGTGATAGGCGGGGGCCCAGCACAGATACGCAGTATTTT. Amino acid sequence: CASSDRRGPSTDTQYF.

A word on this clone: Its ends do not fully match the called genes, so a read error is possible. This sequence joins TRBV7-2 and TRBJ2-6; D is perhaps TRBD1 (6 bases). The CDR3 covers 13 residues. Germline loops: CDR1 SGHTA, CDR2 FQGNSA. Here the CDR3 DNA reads TGTGCCAGCAGCTCGGACAGTCGGATTGCATGGGTTTTC. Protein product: CASSSDSRIAWVF. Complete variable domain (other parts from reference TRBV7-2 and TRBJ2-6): GAGVSQSPSNKVTEKGKDVELRCDPISGHTALYWYRQSLGQGLEFLIYFQGNSAPDKSGLPSDRFSAERTGGSVSTLTIQRTQQEDSAVYLCASSSDSRIAWVFGAGSRLTVL.

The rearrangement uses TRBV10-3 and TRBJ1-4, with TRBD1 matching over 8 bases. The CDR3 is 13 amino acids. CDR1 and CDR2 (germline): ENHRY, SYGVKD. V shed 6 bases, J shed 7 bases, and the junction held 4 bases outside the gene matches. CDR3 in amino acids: CAISGQGSEKLFF. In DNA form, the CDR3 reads TGTGCCATCAGCGGACAGGGCTCTGAAAAACTGTTTTTT.

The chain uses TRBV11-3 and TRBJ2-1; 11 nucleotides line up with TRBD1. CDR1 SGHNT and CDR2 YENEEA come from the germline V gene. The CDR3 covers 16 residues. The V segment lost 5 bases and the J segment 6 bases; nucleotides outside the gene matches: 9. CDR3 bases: TGTGCCAGCAGCGTATCCGGGACAGGGGGTTTCAATGAGCAGTTCTTC. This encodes CASSVSGTGGFNEQFF. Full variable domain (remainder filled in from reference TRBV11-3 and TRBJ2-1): EAGVVQSPRYKIIEKKQPVAFWCNPISGHNTLYWYLQNLGQGPELLIRYENEEAVDDSQLPKDRFSAERLKGVDSTLKIQPAELGDSAVYLCASSVSGTGGFNEQFFGPGTRLTVL.

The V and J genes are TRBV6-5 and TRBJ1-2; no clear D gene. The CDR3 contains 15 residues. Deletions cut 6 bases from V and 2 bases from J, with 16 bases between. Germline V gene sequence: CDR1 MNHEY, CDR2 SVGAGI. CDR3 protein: CASSLQGRGNYGYTF. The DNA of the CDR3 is TGTGCCAGCAGCCTACAAGGCCGAGGAAACTATGGCTACACCTTC.

The CDR3 coding sequence is TGTGCCAGCAGCTGGGCTAACACCGGGGAGCTGTTTTTT. Translation gives CASSWANTGELFF. The rearrangement links TRBV27 to TRBJ2-2; D gene uncertain. Germline V gene data show CDR1 as MNHEY and CDR2 as SMNVEV (reference sequence). Trimming stripped 6 bases from V and 2 bases from J, with 7 bases between. The CDR3 loop spans 13 amino acids.

In DNA, the CDR3 is TGTGCCAGCAGCCCCCTGACAGGGGGCATACGGGGCTACACCTTC. As protein: CASSPLTGGIRGYTF. The chain has TRBV2 and TRBJ1-2; TRBD1 aligns across 10 bases. The CDR3 spans 15 residues. The J segment lost 8 bases and the V segment lost 6 bases, leaving 12 bases of the junction unmatched. Germline CDR1 is SNHLY and CDR2 is FYNNEI.

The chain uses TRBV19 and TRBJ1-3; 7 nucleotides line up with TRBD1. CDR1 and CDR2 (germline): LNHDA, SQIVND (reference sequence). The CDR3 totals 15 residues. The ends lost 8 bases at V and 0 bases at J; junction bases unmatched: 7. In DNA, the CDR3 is TGTGCCAGTTCAATGGGACAGAACTCTGGAAACACCATATATTTT. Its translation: CASSMGQNSGNTIYF.

The CDR3 here is CASSPRTDQETQYF. The CDR3 nucleotides are TGTGCCAGCTCACCACGGACAGACCAAGAGACCCAGTACTTC. This chain connects TRBV18 to TRBJ2-5; D is possibly TRBD1 (6 bases). In germline, CDR1 is KGHSH, CDR2 LQKENI. Between the trimmed V and J ends, which lost 1 base and 0 bases, there was a span of 6 bases. The length of the CDR3 is 14 residues.

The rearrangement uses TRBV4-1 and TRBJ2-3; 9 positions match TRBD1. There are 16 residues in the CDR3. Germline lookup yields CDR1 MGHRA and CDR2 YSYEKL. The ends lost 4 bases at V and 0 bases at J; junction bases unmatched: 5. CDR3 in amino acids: CASSLGQGISTDTQYF. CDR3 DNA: TGCGCCAGCAGCCTGGGACAGGGTATAAGCACAGATACGCAGTATTTT.

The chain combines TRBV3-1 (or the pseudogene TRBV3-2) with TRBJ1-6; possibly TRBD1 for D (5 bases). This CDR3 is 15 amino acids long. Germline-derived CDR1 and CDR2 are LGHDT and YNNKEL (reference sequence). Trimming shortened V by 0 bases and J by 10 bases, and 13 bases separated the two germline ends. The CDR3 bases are TGTGCCAGCAGCCAAGATCGGGCCGGGGGGTCACCCCTCCACTTT. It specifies CASSQDRAGGSPLHF.

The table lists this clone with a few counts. CDR3 sequence (DNA): TGTGCCAGCAGTTGGGAGGGACAGGGGTCCTACGAGCAGTACGTC. Translated, it gives CASSWEGQGSYEQYV. The rearrangement joins TRBV27 to TRBJ2-7; 10 bases match TRBD1. There are 15 residues in the CDR3. The germline CDR1 and CDR2 sequences are MNHEY and SMNVEV (reference sequence). Unmatched junction bases numbered 4, after V lost 4 bases and J lost 1 base.

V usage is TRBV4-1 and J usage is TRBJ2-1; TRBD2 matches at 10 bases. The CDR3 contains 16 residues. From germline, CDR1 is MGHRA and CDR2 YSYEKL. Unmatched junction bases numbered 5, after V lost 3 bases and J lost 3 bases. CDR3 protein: CASSHDERGGYNEQFF. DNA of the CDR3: TGCGCCAGCAGCCATGATGAGCGGGGGGGCTACAATGAGCAGTTCTTC.

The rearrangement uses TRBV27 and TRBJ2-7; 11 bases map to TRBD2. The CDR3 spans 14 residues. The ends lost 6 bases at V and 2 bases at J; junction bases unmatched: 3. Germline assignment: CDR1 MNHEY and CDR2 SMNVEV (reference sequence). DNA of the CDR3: TGTGCCAGCAGCCGTAGCGGGGGGGCCTACGAGCAGTACTTC. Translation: CASSRSGGAYEQYF.

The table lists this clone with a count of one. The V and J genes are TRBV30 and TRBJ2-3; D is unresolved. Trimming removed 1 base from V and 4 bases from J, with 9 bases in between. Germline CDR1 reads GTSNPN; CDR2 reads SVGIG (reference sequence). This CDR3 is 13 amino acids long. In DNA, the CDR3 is TGTGCCTGGAGTGGAGCTAAGCCAGATACGCAGTATTTT. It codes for CAWSGAKPDTQYF.

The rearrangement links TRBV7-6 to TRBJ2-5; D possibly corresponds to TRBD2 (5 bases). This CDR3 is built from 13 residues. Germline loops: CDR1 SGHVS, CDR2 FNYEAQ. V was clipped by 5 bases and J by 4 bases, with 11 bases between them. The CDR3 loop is CASSPLAPETQYF. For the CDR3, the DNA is TGTGCCAGCAGCCCCCTAGCTCCAGAGACCCAGTACTTC.

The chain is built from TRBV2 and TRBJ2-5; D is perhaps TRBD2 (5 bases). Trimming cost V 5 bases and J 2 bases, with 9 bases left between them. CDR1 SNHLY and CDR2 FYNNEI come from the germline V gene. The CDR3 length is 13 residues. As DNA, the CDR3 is TGTGCCAGCAGTCGAGGGCGGCAAGAGACCCAGTACTTC. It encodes CASSRGRQETQYF.

This CDR3 is CASSSPGDSSGNTIYF. The CDR3 nucleotides read TGCGCCAGCAGCTCCCCGGGGGACAGCTCTGGAAACACCATATATTTT. This sequence joins TRBV5-1 and TRBJ1-3; 7 nucleotides align to TRBD1. The CDR3 consists of 16 residues. Trimming at V came to 3 bases and at J to 0 bases, leaving 6 bases not matched to a gene. CDR1 is SGHRS, CDR2 YFSETQ, per germline.

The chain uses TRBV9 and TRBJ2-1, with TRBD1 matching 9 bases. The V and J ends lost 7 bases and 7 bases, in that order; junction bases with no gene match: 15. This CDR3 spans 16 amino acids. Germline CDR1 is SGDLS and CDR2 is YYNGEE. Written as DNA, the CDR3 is TGTGCCAGCGGTCGAAGGGGGACAGGGAATATTAATGAGCAGTTCTTC. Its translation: CASGRRGTGNINEQFF.

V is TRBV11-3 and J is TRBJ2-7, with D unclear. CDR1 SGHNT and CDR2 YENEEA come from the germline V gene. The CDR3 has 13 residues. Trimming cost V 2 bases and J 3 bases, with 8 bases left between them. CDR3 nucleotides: TGTGCCAGCAGCTTATTTCACGGCTACGAGCAGTACTTC. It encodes CASSLFHGYEQYF.

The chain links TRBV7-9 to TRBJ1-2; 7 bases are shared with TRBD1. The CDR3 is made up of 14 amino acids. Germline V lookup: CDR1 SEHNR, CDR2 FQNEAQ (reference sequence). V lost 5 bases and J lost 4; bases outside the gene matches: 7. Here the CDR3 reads CASSAQGGGYGYTF. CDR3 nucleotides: TGTGCCAGCAGCGCTCAGGGGGGAGGCTATGGCTACACCTTC. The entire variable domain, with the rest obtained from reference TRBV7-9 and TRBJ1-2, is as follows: DTGVSQNPRHKITKRGQNVTFRCDPISEHNRLYWYRQTLGQGPEFLTYFQNEAQLEKSRLLSDRFSAERPKGSFSTLEIQRTEQGDSAMYLCASSAQGGGYGYTFGSGTRLTVV.

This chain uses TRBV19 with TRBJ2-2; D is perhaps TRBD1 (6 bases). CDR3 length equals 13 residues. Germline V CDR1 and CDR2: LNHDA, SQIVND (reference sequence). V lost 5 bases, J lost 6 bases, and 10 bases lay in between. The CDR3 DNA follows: TGTGCCAGTAGTGCACAGGGTCCCGGGGAGCTGTTTTTT. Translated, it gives CASSAQGPGELFF.

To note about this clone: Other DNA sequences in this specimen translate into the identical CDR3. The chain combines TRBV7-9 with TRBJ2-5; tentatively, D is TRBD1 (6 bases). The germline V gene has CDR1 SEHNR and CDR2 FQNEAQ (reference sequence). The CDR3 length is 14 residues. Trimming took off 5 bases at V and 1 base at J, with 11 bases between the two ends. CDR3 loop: CASSPGTTQETQYF. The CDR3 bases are TGTGCCAGCAGCCCTGGGACAACCCAAGAGACCCAGTACTTC.

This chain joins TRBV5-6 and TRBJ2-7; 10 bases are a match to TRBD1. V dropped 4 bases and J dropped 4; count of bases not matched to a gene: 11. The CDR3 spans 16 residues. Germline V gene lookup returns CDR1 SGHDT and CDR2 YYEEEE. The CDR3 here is CASSKVLGQGYYEQYF. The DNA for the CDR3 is TGTGCCAGCAGCAAGGTTCTGGGACAGGGGTATTACGAGCAGTACTTC.